Following are 14 T cell receptor beta chains from one sample sequenced in a study of PD-1 blockade in classical Hodgkin lymphoma. Repertoires were generated with immunoSEQ multiplex PCR, while TCRdb's copy carries only in-frame clones and drops some. The sample records about 29,000 clones, 70% to 80% being singletons. All patients experienced relapse after autologous stem cell transplantation, and brentuximab vedotin exposure was variable. The sequencing used peripheral blood mononuclear cells (PBMCs), collected before the second cycle of nivolumab. These receptors originate from a human donor with classical Hodgkin lymphoma.

This chain connects TRBV27 to TRBJ2-3, with TRBD1 as a possible D gene (5 bases). Germline V gene lookup returns CDR1 MNHEY and CDR2 SMNVEV (reference sequence). Trimming took off 5 bases at V and 10 bases at J, with 19 bases between the two ends. The CDR3 length is 14 residues. The CDR3 nucleotides are TGTGCCAGCAGTCCTGGGCGACTTAGGGGATCGCAGTATTTT. This encodes CASSPGRLRGSQYF.

The J gene is TRBJ2-2, the V gene TRBV27, with 9 nucleotides matching TRBD2. The CDR3 runs to 18 residues. V shed 2 bases, J shed 4 bases, and the junction held 11 bases outside the gene matches. In germline, CDR1 is MNHEY, CDR2 SMNVEV (reference sequence). The CDR3 coding sequence is TGTGCCAGCAGTTTAGCGGGAGGGCCCGCTACGATCACCGGGGAGCTGTTTTTT. It translates to CASSLAGGPATITGELFF.

The chain couples TRBV6-1 to TRBJ2-7; tentative D call: TRBD1 (5 bases). There are 14 residues in the CDR3. Germline values: CDR1 MNHNS, CDR2 SASEGT. V shed 4 bases and J shed 2 bases, with 12 bases lying between them. The CDR3 sequence: CASSGVWGTYEQYF. CDR3 nucleotides: TGTGCCAGCAGTGGGGTCTGGGGCACCTACGAGCAGTACTTC.

The chain carries TRBV6-6 and TRBJ2-1, with TRBD2 identical over 11 bases. Per germline, CDR1 MNHNY and CDR2 SVGAGI (reference sequence). This CDR3 contains 15 residues. V shed 8 bases and J 4 bases; nucleotides not matched to a gene: 7. CDR3 region: CASGGTSGLYNEQFF. The DNA for the CDR3 is TGTGCCAGCGGGGGGACTAGCGGCCTATACAATGAGCAGTTCTTC.

In its sample, this clone is medium-sized (0.01 to 0.1%). V and J are TRBV21-1 and TRBJ2-7; the table's D call TRBD2 went unverified against the DNA. TRBV21-1 constitutes a pseudogene. CDR3 length: 19 residues. Here the CDR3 DNA reads TGTGCCAGCAGCTCCCCAAAAGCGAGGACTAGCGGAACCCCCTGCGAGCAGTACTTC. Its translation is CASSSPKARTSGTPCEQYF.

This chain joins TRBV2 and TRBJ2-1; tentative D call: TRBD1 (5 bases). Germline V gene sequence: CDR1 SNHLY, CDR2 FYNNEI. CDR3 length equals 15 residues. The V gene lost 2 bases and the J gene lost 7 bases, with 15 bases spanning the gap. The CDR3 is CASSEWGVALNEQFF. The CDR3 DNA follows: TGTGCCAGCAGTGAATGGGGCGTGGCGTTGAATGAGCAGTTCTTC.

The CDR3 sequence: CAWSRAMNTEAFF. The CDR3 DNA is TGTGCCTGGAGTCGGGCTATGAACACTGAAGCTTTCTTT. The V and J genes are TRBV30 and TRBJ1-1, with no clear D. Germline V gene data show CDR1 as GTSNPN and CDR2 as SVGIG (reference sequence). The CDR3 contains 13 residues. Trimming took off 2 bases at V and 0 bases at J, with 7 bases between the two ends.

This chain connects TRBV19 to TRBJ2-1, with TRBD2 matching over 7 bases. Germline loops: CDR1 LNHDA, CDR2 SQIVND (reference sequence). The CDR3 runs to 15 residues. The junction had 7 bases not matched to a gene; V was cut back by 3 bases and J by 5 bases. The DNA for the CDR3 is TGTGCCAGTAGTATTCTCAGCGGGGCCAACAATGAGCAGTTCTTC. This encodes CASSILSGANNEQFF.

In its sample, this clone is medium-sized (0.01 to 0.1%). V usage is TRBV19 and J usage is TRBJ2-1, with a possible D match to TRBD2 (6 bases). CDR1 is LNHDA, CDR2 SQIVND, per germline (reference sequence). The CDR3 loop spans 14 amino acids. V gave up 1 base and J gave up 10 bases, with 14 bases separating them. The CDR3 is CASSIVVGGAEQFF. The CDR3 DNA is TGTGCCAGTAGTATAGTGGTCGGCGGGGCAGAGCAGTTCTTC.

The V gene is TRBV9, the J gene TRBJ2-5; 10 bases line up with TRBD1. Germline V gene data show CDR1 as SGDLS and CDR2 as YYNGEE. This CDR3 comprises 16 residues. V lost 4 bases, J lost 6 bases, and 12 bases stayed unmatched. The CDR3 sequence is CASSPPTGGAAKTQYF. CDR3 sequence (DNA): TGTGCCAGCAGCCCCCCGACAGGGGGCGCCGCGAAGACCCAGTACTTC.

The chain is built from TRBV27 and TRBJ1-5; D is perhaps TRBD1 (6 bases). Trimming stripped 5 bases from V and 7 bases from J, with 12 bases between. CDR1 and CDR2 (germline): MNHEY, SMNVEV (reference sequence). The CDR3 is made up of 13 amino acids. CDR3 sequence (DNA): TGTGCCAGCAGTGAGCGGACAGAGCAGCCCCAGCATTTT. Amino acid sequence: CASSERTEQPQHF.

The CDR3 DNA is TGTGCCAGCAGCTTAGGCGGAGCCAGGGCATCCTCCAGCGGCTACACCTTC. Translated, it gives CASSLGGARASSSGYTF. The J gene is TRBJ1-2, the V gene TRBV13; the D gene is possibly TRBD1 (5 bases). The V gene's germline CDR1 is PRHDT and CDR2 FYEKMQ (reference sequence). V was shortened by 0 bases and J by 8 bases, with 22 bases between the two germline ends. The CDR3 length is 17 residues.

The gene calls are TRBV5-6 and TRBJ2-3; D might be TRBD2 (6 bases). The germline V gene encodes CDR1 SGHDT and CDR2 YYEEEE. Trimming removed 0 bases from V and 3 bases from J, with 14 bases in between. The CDR3 runs to 16 residues. The CDR3 reads CASSLDSLALTDTQYF. The CDR3 nucleotides read TGTGCCAGCAGCTTGGATTCCCTAGCGTTGACAGATACGCAGTATTTT.

The rearrangement uses TRBV19 and TRBJ2-6; D is possibly TRBD1 (5 bases). Germline V lookup: CDR1 LNHDA, CDR2 SQIVND (reference sequence). This CDR3 contains 12 residues. Trimming removed 0 bases from V and 18 bases from J, with 12 bases in between. CDR3 loop: CASSIDRDSWTF. Written as DNA, the CDR3 is TGTGCCAGTAGTATAGATCGAGACAGCTGGACTTTC.